The TCR beta chain described here comes from a study of cytomegalovirus exposure and HLA in healthy donors. Study-wide results and caveats: For presence/absence analyses, sequencing depth was assumed to be roughly uniform across donors. Some 17,000 TCR beta sequences were associated with HLA alleles at 0.05 false discovery rate in a later analysis. Investigators reported 150 to 200 TCR beta chains as tied to cytomegalovirus.

To note about this clone: Its antigen remains unknown.

This PCR relied on a set of 60 Vbeta primers and 13 Jbeta primers. Using immunoSEQ multiplex PCR, the repertoire was profiled, and TCRdb retains in-frame clones only, with some absent. Of around 170,000 clones listed, around 82% are singletons. Germline loops: CDR1 SGHDN, CDR2 FVKESK. V lost 4 bases and J lost 6; bases outside the gene matches: 23. CDR3 length: 20 amino acids. The receptor comes from a man aged 60 to 69 in good health and CMV-seronegative. Source material: PBMCs. This chain uses TRBV14 with TRBJ1-4; 7 positions agree with TRBD1. The CDR3 sequence is CASSRSRTGVSRGEDEKLFF. CDR3 DNA: TGTGCCAGCAGCCGGTCAAGGACAGGAGTTTCGCGTGGGGAAGATGAAAAACTGTTTTTT.